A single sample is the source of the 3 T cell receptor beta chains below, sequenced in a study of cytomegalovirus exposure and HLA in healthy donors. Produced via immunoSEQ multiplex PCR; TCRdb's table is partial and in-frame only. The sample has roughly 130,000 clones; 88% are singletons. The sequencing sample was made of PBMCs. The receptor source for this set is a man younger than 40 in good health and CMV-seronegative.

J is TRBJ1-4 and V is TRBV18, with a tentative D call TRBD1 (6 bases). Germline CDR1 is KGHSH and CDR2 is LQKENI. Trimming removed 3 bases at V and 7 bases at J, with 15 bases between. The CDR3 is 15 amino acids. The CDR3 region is CASSPGQAWGEKLFF. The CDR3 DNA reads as TGTGCCAGCTCACCGGGACAAGCATGGGGTGAAAAACTGTTTTTT.

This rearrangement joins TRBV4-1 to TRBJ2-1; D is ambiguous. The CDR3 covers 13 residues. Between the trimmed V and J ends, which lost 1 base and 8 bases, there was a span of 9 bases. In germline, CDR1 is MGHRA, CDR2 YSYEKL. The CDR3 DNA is TGCGCCAGCAGCCAAGCAGCGTTAGATGAGCAGTTCTTC. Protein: CASSQAALDEQFF.

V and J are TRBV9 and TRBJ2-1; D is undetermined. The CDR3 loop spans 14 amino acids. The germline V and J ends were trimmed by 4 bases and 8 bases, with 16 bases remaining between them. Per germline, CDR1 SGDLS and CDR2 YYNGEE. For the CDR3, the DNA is TGTGCCAGCAGCCCAAGTCCTAGGCGCGATGAGCAGTTCTTC. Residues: CASSPSPRRDEQFF.